These T cell receptor beta chains were read from a single sample in a study of cytomegalovirus exposure and HLA in healthy donors. Assay: immunoSEQ multiplex PCR; the TCRdb copy retains only in-frame clones and omits some. The data contain about 250,000 clones, 87% of them singletons. The source material was PBMCs. These receptors were collected from a young man in good health and CMV-seropositive. CDR3s include the opening cysteine and the closing phenylalanine or tryptophan. D genes are given only for firm matches. Expanded clones get a size class; other rows say once, few or many, or leave the size out.

TRBV12-2	NA	TRBJ1-4	NA	TGTGCAAGTCGCTTAGCGCCAAGTGACAGAGGATCGGGGATGGATGAAAAACTGTTTTTT	CASRLAPSDRGSGMDEKLFF
TRBV10-3	TRBD2	TRBJ2-2	NA	TGTGCCATCAGTGAGACTAGCGGGAGTGTCTCCGGGGAGCTGTTTTTT	CAISETSGSVSGELFF
TRBV2	NA	TRBJ2-3	NA	TGTGCCAGCAGAATAGGTGGGGGACCAAATACGCAGTATTTT	CASRIGGGPNTQYF
TRBV10-3	NA	TRBJ2-7	NA	TGTGCCATCAGTGAGCTCTCTAGCTCCTACGAGCAGTACTTC	CAISELSSSYEQYF
TRBV18	NA	TRBJ1-5	NA	TGTGCCAGTTCAACCGGGTCGGGTCAGCCCCAGCATTTT	CASSTGSGQPQHF
TRBV6-5	NA	TRBJ1-1	NA	TGTGCCGGGGAATGTGCTCCCCGGTGGACTGAAGCTTTCTTT	CAGECAPRWTEAFF
TRBV7-8	NA	TRBJ2-1	NA	TGTGCCAGCAGCTTATTGGGGAACAATGAGCAGTTCTTC	CASSLLGNNEQFF
TRBV4-2	NA	TRBJ2-7	few	TGTGCCAGCAGCCAAGGTAGTCCAGCTCTTGAGCAGTACTTC	CASSQGSPALEQYF
TRBV5-1	TRBD2	TRBJ2-5	NA	TGCGCCAGCAGCTTGGGAACTAGCGGGAGCCGCCCGGGAGCCCAGTACTTC	CASSLGTSGSRPGAQYF
TRBV14	NA	TRBJ2-1	NA	TGTGCCAGCAGGTCGACAGGACTCAACTACAATGAGCAGTTCTTC	CASRSTGLNYNEQFF
TRBV18	TRBD1	TRBJ1-2	NA	TGTGCCAGCTCACCGGGACAGGGCCTCTATGGCTACACCTTC	CASSPGQGLYGYTF
TRBV2	TRBD2	TRBJ2-3	NA	TGTGCCAGCAGAGAGACTAGCGGGAGGGGTGCAGATACGCAGTATTTT	CASRETSGRGADTQYF
TRBV7-9	NA	TRBJ2-7	NA	TGTGCCAGCAGCTACTTGGGTGGGCAGGGCAACTACGAGCAGTACTTC	CASSYLGGQGNYEQYF
TRBV5-1	TRBD1	TRBJ1-2	once	TGCGCCAGCAGCTCAGGGGGCGCCGACTATGGCTACACCTTC	CASSSGGADYGYTF
TRBV30	TRBD1	TRBJ1-3	NA	TGTGCCTGGAGTGCCTGGACAGGGCCATATGCCATATATTTT	CAWSAWTGPYAIYF
TRBV7-3	TRBD1	TRBJ2-1	once	TGTGCCAGCAGCTCGAAATGGGACAGTTCCTACAATGAGCAGTTCTTC	CASSSKWDSSYNEQFF
TRBV4-1	NA	TRBJ1-2	NA	TGCGCCAGCAGCCTTGGGACAAATGGCTACACCTTC	CASSLGTNGYTF
TRBV27	NA	TRBJ2-1	NA	TGTGCCAGCAGCCCGACGCCCTACAATGAGCAGTTCTTC	CASSPTPYNEQFF
TRBV6-5	NA	TRBJ1-2	NA	TGTGCCAGCAGTTCTGTCGGGGGCCGGTATGGCTACACCTTC	CASSSVGGRYGYTF
TRBV6-5	NA	TRBJ2-7	NA	TGTGCCAGCAGTTACGGAACTGGTGCCTACGAGCAGTACTTC	CASSYGTGAYEQYF
TRBV6-5	NA	TRBJ2-3	NA	TGTGCCAGCAGTTCGGGCAGGGTGGAGACAGATACGCAGTATTTT	CASSSGRVETDTQYF
TRBV5-4	NA	TRBJ1-4	NA	TGTGCCAGCAGCTTGGGGCGTGCGATTAATGAAAAACTGTTTTTT	CASSLGRAINEKLFF
TRBV4-3	NA	TRBJ2-3	NA	TGCGCCAGCAGCCACCGGGACTTCACAGATACGCAGTATTTT	CASSHRDFTDTQYF
TRBV7-2	TRBD2	TRBJ2-1	NA	TGTGCCAGCAGCTTAGATCTCTCGGCGGTAGCGGGAGCTGAGCAGTTCTTC	CASSLDLSAVAGAEQFF
TRBV4-1	NA	TRBJ1-4	NA	TGCGCCAGCAGCCAAGATAGGGGACCGACTACAACTAATGAAAAACTGTTTTTT	CASSQDRGPTTTNEKLFF